The rows below give T cell receptor beta chains drawn from one sample of a study of T cell responses to AZD1222 COVID-19 vaccine. This table comes from immunoSEQ multiplex PCR, and its TCRdb copy is limited to in-frame clones, with some not included. The table includes 190,000 or so clones, approximately 94% detected once. The sequences come from peripheral blood, collected 28 days after the second AZD1222 dose. The source is an adult who received the AZD1222 COVID-19 vaccine. CDR3s include the opening cysteine and the closing phenylalanine or tryptophan. Each record gives: clone size, D gene, J gene, V gene, CDR3 protein, CDR3 DNA. The D gene is left open where the match is weak. For some rows the clone size is stated as once, few or many, or as a class when expanded; others skip it.

- | TRBD1 | TRBJ2-2 | TRBV9 | CASSEDRGRPGELFF | TGTGCCAGCAGCGAGGACAGGGGGCGGCCCGGGGAGCTGTTTTTT
- | - | TRBJ2-3 | TRBV11-1 | CASSPGAENTQYF | TGTGCCAGCAGCCCCGGGGCCGAAAATACGCAGTATTTT
- | TRBD2 | TRBJ2-2 | TRBV7-3 | CASGVAGAQGTGELFF | TGTGCCAGCGGGGTAGCGGGGGCCCAGGGAACCGGGGAGCTGTTTTTT
- | - | TRBJ1-4 | TRBV12-3/TRBV12-4 | CASSLAIEKLFF | TGTGCCAGCAGTTTGGCAATCGAAAAACTGTTTTTT
- | - | TRBJ1-2 | TRBV6-5 | CARIRGGVYGYTF | TGTGCCAGAATTCGAGGGGGGGTTTATGGCTACACCTTC
once | TRBD1 | TRBJ1-2 | TRBV7-3 | CASSSIDRGVKYGYTF | TGTGCCAGCAGCTCAATTGACAGGGGAGTGAAGTATGGCTACACCTTC
- | - | TRBJ2-2 | TRBV14 | CASSQSASWSYTGELFF | TGTGCCAGCAGCCAATCAGCATCATGGTCGTACACCGGGGAGCTGTTTTTT
- | - | TRBJ1-1 | TRBV27 | CASSAIGYGTEAFF | TGTGCCAGCAGTGCTATAGGGTATGGAACTGAAGCTTTCTTT
- | - | TRBJ1-5 | TRBV30 | CAWSAPGKPQHF | TGTGCCTGGAGTGCCCCCGGAAAGCCCCAGCATTTT
- | TRBD1 | TRBJ2-7 | TRBV6-5 | CASSTGQGEEQYF | TGTGCCAGCAGTACCGGACAGGGCGAGGAGCAGTACTTC
- | - | TRBJ1-4 | TRBV6-1 | CASSDRQLNEKLFF | TGTGCCAGCAGTGACAGACAGCTTAATGAAAAACTGTTTTTT
- | TRBD1 | TRBJ2-7 | TRBV11-3 | CASSLESWGTGYPFRVYEQYF | TGTGCCAGCAGCTTAGAGAGTTGGGGGACAGGGTACCCTTTTAGAGTCTACGAGCAGTACTTC
- | - | TRBJ1-1 | TRBV5-4 | CASSQGKTEAFF | TGTGCCAGCAGCCAGGGGAAGACTGAAGCTTTCTTT
- | - | TRBJ2-7 | TRBV28 | CASSRANTAYEQYF | TGTGCCAGCAGTCGTGCGAACACAGCCTACGAGCAGTACTTC
- | - | TRBJ1-5 | TRBV6-5 | CASILQGLEPQHF | TGTGCCAGCATTCTACAGGGCCTTGAGCCCCAGCATTTT
- | TRBD2 | TRBJ2-5 | TRBV6-2/TRBV6-3 | CASSDSGGEETQYF | TGTGCCAGCAGCGACAGCGGGGGGGAAGAGACCCAGTACTTC
- | - | TRBJ1-4 | TRBV3-1/TRBV3-2 | CASSQTGGTNEKLFF | TGTGCCAGCAGCCAAACGGGGGGTACTAATGAAAAACTGTTTTTT
- | - | TRBJ2-1 | TRBV28 | CASSLIRYREMGVRNEQFF | TGTGCCAGCAGTTTAATAAGGTACAGGGAAATGGGGGTTCGCAATGAGCAGTTCTTC
once | - | TRBJ1-6 | TRBV6-5 | CASSRQGPGRSPLHF | TGTGCCAGCAGCCGCCAGGGACCTGGGAGGTCACCCCTCCACTTT
- | TRBD1 | TRBJ1-3 | TRBV7-9 | CASSLAGQAGGNTIYF | TGTGCCAGCAGCTTAGCTGGACAGGCGGGTGGAAACACCATATATTTT
- | TRBD1 | TRBJ1-5 | TRBV7-9 | CASGDRAGQPQHF | TGTGCCAGCGGCGACAGGGCCGGTCAGCCCCAGCATTTT
- | - | TRBJ1-2 | TRBV7-2 | CASSARANYGYTF | TGTGCCAGCAGCGCCAGGGCAAACTATGGCTACACCTTC
- | - | TRBJ2-7 | TRBV7-9 | CASRSGNSYEQYF | TGTGCCAGCAGGTCCGGGAACTCCTACGAGCAGTACTTC
- | - | TRBJ1-2 | TRBV11-1 | CASSWRGYGYTF | TGTGCCAGCAGCTGGCGCGGCTATGGCTACACCTTC
- | - | TRBJ1-2 | TRBV6-5 | CASKPFTGNYGYTF | TGTGCCAGCAAGCCATTCACAGGGAACTATGGCTACACCTTC
- | - | TRBJ1-6 | TRBV18 | CASSPPDQPLHF | TGTGCCAGCTCACCACCAGATCAACCCCTCCACTTT
- | TRBD1 | TRBJ1-1 | TRBV28 | CASSFGRGRRAFF | TGTGCCAGCAGTTTCGGTAGGGGGCGGCGAGCTTTCTTT
- | TRBD2 | TRBJ2-1 | TRBV5-4 | CASLRAGGPHNEQFF | TGTGCCAGCCTCCGAGCGGGGGGGCCCCACAATGAGCAGTTCTTC
- | - | TRBJ2-3 | TRBV9 | CASSVDEDTQYF | TGTGCCAGCAGCGTAGATGAAGATACGCAGTATTTT
- | TRBD1 | TRBJ1-2 | TRBV5-6 | CASSLKGANGIFGYTF | TGTGCCAGCAGCTTGAAGGGGGCTAATGGTATATTCGGCTACACCTTC
- | - | TRBJ1-4 | TRBV6-5 | CASSRTQAYNEKLFF | TGTGCCAGCAGTCGAACACAGGCCTATAATGAAAAACTGTTTTTT
once | - | TRBJ2-7 | TRBV6-5 | CASSYSGIGFYEQYF | TGTGCCAGCAGTTACTCGGGTATAGGGTTCTACGAGCAGTACTTC
- | TRBD2 | TRBJ2-7 | TRBV20-1 | CSASSDISGGQYF | TGCAGTGCTAGTTCCGACATATCGGGAGGGCAGTACTTC
- | TRBD1 | TRBJ1-1 | TRBV2 | CASSRDRSGGTEAFF | TGTGCCAGCAGCCGGGACAGGAGTGGTGGCACTGAAGCTTTCTTT
- | - | TRBJ1-6 | TRBV28 | CANQGKYNSPLHF | TGTGCCAACCAGGGAAAGTATAATTCACCCCTCCACTTT
- | - | TRBJ2-7 | TRBV7-2 | CASSPGGLRNEQYF | TGTGCCAGCAGTCCCGGGGGACTTAGAAACGAGCAGTACTTC
- | - | TRBJ1-2 | TRBV2 | CAEGGDGYTF | TGTGCTGAGGGGGGTGATGGCTACACCTTC
- | - | TRBJ1-2 | TRBV9 | CASSADSPGYTF | TGTGCCAGCAGCGCAGACAGTCCTGGCTACACCTTC
- | TRBD2 | TRBJ2-2 | TRBV4-1 | CASSQELRGTVNTGELFF | TGCGCCAGCAGCCAAGAATTGCGGGGGACGGTGAACACCGGGGAGCTGTTTTTT
once | - | TRBJ1-3 | TRBV5-1 | CASSLAGTDSGNTIYF | TGCGCCAGCAGCTTGGCCGGGACGGACTCTGGAAACACCATATATTTT
- | - | TRBJ1-1 | TRBV6-5 | CASRGIGTGAFF | TGTGCCAGCCGAGGCATAGGGACCGGAGCTTTCTTT
- | - | TRBJ2-5 | TRBV6-5 | CASSPGQIQETQYF | TGTGCCAGCAGTCCCGGGCAAATCCAAGAGACCCAGTACTTC
- | TRBD1 | TRBJ1-5 | TRBV5-4 | CASSLQGNQPQHF | TGTGCCAGCAGCTTACAGGGGAATCAGCCCCAGCATTTT
- | TRBD1 | TRBJ1-6 | TRBV4-3 | CASSQAPTGGGGNSPLHF | TGCGCCAGCAGCCAAGCCCCGACAGGGGGGGGTGGCAATTCACCCCTCCACTTT
- | TRBD2 | TRBJ2-5 | TRBV7-2 | CASSLASGGSQRETQYF | TGTGCCAGCAGCTTAGCTAGCGGGGGGTCCCAGAGGGAGACCCAGTACTTC
- | TRBD1 | TRBJ1-3 | TRBV4-3 | CASSHDRGYGNTIYF | TGCGCCAGCAGCCATGACAGGGGGTATGGAAACACCATATATTTT
- | - | TRBJ1-5 | TRBV28 | CASSTDKWQPQHF | TGTGCCAGCAGTACAGACAAGTGGCAGCCCCAGCATTTT
- | - | TRBJ1-5 | TRBV2 | CASSEFGGRNQPQHF | TGTGCCAGCAGTGAATTCGGAGGGCGCAATCAGCCCCAGCATTTT
- | TRBD1 | TRBJ1-2 | TRBV6-5 | CASSYVQGAREGYTF | TGTGCCAGCAGTTACGTGCAGGGGGCTAGGGAAGGCTACACCTTC
- | - | TRBJ1-1 | TRBV7-3 | CASSLKSMEGAFF | TGTGCCAGCAGCTTAAAATCTATGGAGGGGGCTTTCTTT
- | - | TRBJ1-6 | TRBV18 | CASSPGTLVYNSPLHF | TGTGCCAGCTCACCAGGGACGTTAGTCTATAATTCACCCCTCCACTTT
- | - | TRBJ1-1 | TRBV3-1/TRBV3-2 | CASSQGAGIGNTEAFF | TGTGCCAGCAGCCAAGGTGCGGGGATTGGGAACACTGAAGCTTTCTTT
- | - | TRBJ2-5 | TRBV5-1 | CASKRGQETQYF | TGCGCCAGCAAGAGGGGGCAAGAGACCCAGTACTTC
- | - | TRBJ1-1 | TRBV5-1 | CASSDGGLTEAFF | TGCGCCAGCAGCGACGGGGGGCTTACTGAAGCTTTCTTT
- | TRBD1 | TRBJ2-7 | TRBV5-4 | CASSLGGRDRAYEQYF | TGTGCCAGCAGCTTGGGGGGTAGGGACAGGGCATACGAGCAGTACTTC
- | TRBD2 | TRBJ2-3 | TRBV9 | CASSVRSGGSTDTQYF | TGTGCCAGCAGCGTAAGGAGCGGGGGGAGCACAGATACGCAGTATTTT
- | - | TRBJ2-1 | TRBV25-1 | CASSEEGAGGYNEQFF | TGTGCCAGCAGTGAAGAGGGGGCAGGGGGGTACAATGAGCAGTTCTTC
once | - | TRBJ1-5 | TRBV11-2 | CASSIQGYQPQHF | TGTGCCAGCAGCATCCAGGGCTACCAGCCCCAGCATTTT
- | - | TRBJ1-2 | TRBV18 | CASTNRTVGKRGYTF | TGTGCCAGCACTAACCGGACAGTTGGGAAGCGTGGCTACACCTTC
- | - | TRBJ1-1 | TRBV10-1 | CASSGQLDTEAFF | TGCGCCAGCAGTGGGCAACTAGACACTGAAGCTTTCTTT